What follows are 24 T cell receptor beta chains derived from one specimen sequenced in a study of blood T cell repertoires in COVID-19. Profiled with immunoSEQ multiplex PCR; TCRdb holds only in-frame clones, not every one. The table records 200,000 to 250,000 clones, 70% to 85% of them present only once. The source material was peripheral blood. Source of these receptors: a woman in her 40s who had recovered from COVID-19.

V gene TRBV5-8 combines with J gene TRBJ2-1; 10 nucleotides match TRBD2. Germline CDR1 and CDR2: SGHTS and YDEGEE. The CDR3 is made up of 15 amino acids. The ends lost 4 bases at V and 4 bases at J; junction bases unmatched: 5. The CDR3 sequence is CASSLSGGVYNEQFF. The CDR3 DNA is TGTGCCAGCAGCCTCAGCGGGGGGGTATACAATGAGCAGTTCTTC.

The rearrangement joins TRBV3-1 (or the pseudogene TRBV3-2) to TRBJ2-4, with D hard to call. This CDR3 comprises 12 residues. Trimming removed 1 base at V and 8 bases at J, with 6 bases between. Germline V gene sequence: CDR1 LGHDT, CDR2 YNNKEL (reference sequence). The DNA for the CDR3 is TGTGCCAGCAGCCAAGGTGGAGACATTCAGTACTTC. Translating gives CASSQGGDIQYF.

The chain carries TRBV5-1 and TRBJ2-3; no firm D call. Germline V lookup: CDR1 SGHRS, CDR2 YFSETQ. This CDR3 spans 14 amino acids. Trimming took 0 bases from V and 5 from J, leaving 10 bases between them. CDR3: CASSLAVLEDTQYF. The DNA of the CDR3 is TGCGCCAGCAGCTTGGCTGTGTTAGAAGATACGCAGTATTTT.

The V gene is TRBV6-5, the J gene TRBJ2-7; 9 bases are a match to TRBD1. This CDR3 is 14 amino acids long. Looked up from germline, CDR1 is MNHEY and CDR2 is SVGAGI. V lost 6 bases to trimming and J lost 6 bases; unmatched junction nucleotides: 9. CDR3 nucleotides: TGTGCCAGCAGGGCCGACAGGGGGTTCGGCGAGCAGTACTTC. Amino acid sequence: CASRADRGFGEQYF.

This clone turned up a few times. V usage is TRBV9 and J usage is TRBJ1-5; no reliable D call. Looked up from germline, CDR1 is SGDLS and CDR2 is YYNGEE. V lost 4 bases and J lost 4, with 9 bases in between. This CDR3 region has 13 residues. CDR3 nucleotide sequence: TGTGCCAGCAGCCTAGACGGTAATCAGCCCCAGCATTTT. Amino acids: CASSLDGNQPQHF. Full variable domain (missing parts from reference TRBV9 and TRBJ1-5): DSGVTQTPKHLITATGQRVTLRCSPRSGDLSVYWYQQSLDQGLQFLIQYYNGEERAKGNILERFSAQQFPDLHSELNLSSLELGDSALYFCASSLDGNQPQHFGDGTRLSIL.

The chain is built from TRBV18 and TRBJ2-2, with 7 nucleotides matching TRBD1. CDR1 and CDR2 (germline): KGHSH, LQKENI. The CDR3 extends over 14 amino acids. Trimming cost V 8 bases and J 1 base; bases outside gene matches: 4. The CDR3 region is CASESGGNTGELFF. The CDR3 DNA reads TGTGCCAGCGAATCAGGGGGGAACACCGGGGAGCTGTTTTTT.

The CDR3 here is CAISDTDGRLEAFF. CDR3 sequence (DNA): TGTGCCATCAGTGACACTGACGGGAGGTTAGAAGCTTTCTTT. V and J are TRBV10-3 and TRBJ1-1; D remains unclear. Trimming cost V 3 bases and J 8 bases, with 16 bases left between them. CDR1 and CDR2 from the germline V gene are ENHRY and SYGVKD. The CDR3 contains 14 residues.

CDR3 amino acids: CASRPTGGESREQYF. The DNA of the CDR3 is TGTGCCAGCAGACCGACAGGGGGCGAGTCTCGGGAGCAGTACTTC. V and J are TRBV6-6 and TRBJ2-7; 10 bases agree with TRBD1. Trimming removed 6 bases from V and 7 bases from J; junction bases left unmatched: 12. The CDR3 is 15 residues long. Germline V CDR1 and CDR2: MNHNY, SVGAGI (reference sequence).

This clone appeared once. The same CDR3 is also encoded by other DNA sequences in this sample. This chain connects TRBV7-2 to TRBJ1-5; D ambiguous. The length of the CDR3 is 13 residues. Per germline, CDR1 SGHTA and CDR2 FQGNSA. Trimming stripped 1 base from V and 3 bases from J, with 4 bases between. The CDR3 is CASSLGANQPQHF. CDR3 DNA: TGTGCCAGCAGCTTAGGCGCCAATCAGCCCCAGCATTTT.

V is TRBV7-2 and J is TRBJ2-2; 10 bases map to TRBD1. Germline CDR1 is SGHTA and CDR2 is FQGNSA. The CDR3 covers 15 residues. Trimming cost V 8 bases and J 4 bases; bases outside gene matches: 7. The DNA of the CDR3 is TGTGCCAGCCTTAGCGGACAGGGGGTCACCGGGGAGCTGTTTTTT. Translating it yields CASLSGQGVTGELFF.

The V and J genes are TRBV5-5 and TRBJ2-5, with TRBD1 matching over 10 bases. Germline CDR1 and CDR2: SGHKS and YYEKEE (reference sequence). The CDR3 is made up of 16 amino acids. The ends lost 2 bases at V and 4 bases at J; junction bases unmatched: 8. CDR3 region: CASSFIGQGVGETQYF. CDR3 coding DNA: TGTGCCAGCAGCTTTATAGGACAGGGGGTAGGAGAGACCCAGTACTTC.

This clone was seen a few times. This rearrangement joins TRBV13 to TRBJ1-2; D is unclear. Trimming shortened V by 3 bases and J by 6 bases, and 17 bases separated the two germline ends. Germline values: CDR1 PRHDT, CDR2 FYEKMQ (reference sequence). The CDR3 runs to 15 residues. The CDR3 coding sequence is TGTGCCAGCAGCTTTCTCGGGGTACGATCCCATGGCTACACCTTC. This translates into CASSFLGVRSHGYTF.

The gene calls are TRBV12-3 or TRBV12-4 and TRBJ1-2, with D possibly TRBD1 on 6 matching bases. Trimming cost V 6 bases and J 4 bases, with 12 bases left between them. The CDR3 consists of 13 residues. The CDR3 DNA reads TGTGCCAGCAGCATCGGGACACTCTATGGCTACACCTTC. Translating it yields CASSIGTLYGYTF.

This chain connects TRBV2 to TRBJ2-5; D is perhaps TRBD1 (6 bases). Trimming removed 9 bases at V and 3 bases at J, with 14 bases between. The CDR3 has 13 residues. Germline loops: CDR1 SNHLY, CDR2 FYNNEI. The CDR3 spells CASTPGEKETQYF. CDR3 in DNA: TGTGCCAGTACTCCAGGGGAGAAAGAGACCCAGTACTTC.

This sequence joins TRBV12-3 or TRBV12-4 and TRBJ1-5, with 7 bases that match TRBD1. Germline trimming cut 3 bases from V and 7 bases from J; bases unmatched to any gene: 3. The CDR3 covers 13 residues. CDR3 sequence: CASSLGQRQPQHF. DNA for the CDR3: TGTGCCAGCAGTTTGGGACAGAGGCAGCCCCAGCATTTT.

Here the CDR3 DNA reads TGTGCTAGTGGGAAGCAGACAGGGACAGGGGGATTCGAGCAGTACTTC. Translated: CASGKQTGTGGFEQYF. V is TRBV12-5 and J is TRBJ2-7; TRBD1 matches at 11 bases. Germline V gene sequence: CDR1 LGHNT, CDR2 FRNRAP. The CDR3 length is 16 residues. The J segment lost 6 bases and the V segment lost 6 bases, leaving 13 bases of the junction unmatched.

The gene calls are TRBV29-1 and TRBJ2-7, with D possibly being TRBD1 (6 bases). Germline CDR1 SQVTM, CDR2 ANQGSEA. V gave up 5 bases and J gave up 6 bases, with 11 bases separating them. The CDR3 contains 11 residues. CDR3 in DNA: TGCAGCGTTAAACCAGGGGTCGAGCAGTACTTC. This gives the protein CSVKPGVEQYF.

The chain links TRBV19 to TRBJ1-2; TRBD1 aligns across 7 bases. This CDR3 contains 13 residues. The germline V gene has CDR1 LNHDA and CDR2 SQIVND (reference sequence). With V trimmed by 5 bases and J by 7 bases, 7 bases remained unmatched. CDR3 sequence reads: CASSPQTGSGYTF. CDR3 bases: TGTGCCAGTAGTCCCCAGACAGGGTCTGGCTACACCTTC. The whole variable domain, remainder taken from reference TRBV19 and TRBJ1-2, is DGGITQSPKYLFRKEGQNVTLSCEQNLNHDAMYWYRQDPGQGLRLIYYSQIVNDFQKGDIAEGYSVSREKKESFPLTVTSAQKNPTAFYLCASSPQTGSGYTFGSGTRLTVV.

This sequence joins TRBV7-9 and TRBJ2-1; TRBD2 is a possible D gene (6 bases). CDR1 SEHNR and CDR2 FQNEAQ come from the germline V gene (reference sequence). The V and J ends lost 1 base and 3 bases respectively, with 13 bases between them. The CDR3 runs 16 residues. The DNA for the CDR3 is TGTGCCAGCAGCTTAGACTACGGGGGAAACTACAATGAGCAGTTCTTC. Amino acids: CASSLDYGGNYNEQFF. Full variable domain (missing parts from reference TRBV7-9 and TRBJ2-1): DTGVSQNPRHKITKRGQNVTFRCDPISEHNRLYWYRQTLGQGPEFLTYFQNEAQLEKSRLLSDRFSAERPKGSFSTLEIQRTEQGDSAMYLCASSLDYGGNYNEQFFGPGTRLTVL.

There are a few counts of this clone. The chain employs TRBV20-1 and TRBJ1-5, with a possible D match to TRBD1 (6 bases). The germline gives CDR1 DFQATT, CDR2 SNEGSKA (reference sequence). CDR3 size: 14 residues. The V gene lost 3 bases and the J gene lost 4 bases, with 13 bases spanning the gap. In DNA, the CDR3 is TGCAGTGCTAGTTTGACAGGTGCAAATCAGCCCCAGCATTTT. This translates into CSASLTGANQPQHF.

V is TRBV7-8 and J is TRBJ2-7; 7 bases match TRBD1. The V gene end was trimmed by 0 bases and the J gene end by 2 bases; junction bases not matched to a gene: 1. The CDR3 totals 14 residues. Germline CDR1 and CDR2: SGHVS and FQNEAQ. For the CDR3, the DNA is TGTGCCAGCAGCTTAGCAGGGGGCCCCTACGAGCAGTACTTC. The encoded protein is CASSLAGGPYEQYF.

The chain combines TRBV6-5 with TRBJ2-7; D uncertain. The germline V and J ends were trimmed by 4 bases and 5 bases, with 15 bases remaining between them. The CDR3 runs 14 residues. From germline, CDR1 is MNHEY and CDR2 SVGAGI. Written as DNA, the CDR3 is TGTGCCAGCAGTTTGGGCCGAAACACCAACGAGCAGTACTTC. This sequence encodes CASSLGRNTNEQYF.

The CDR3 sequence: CASSKPGGTDTQYF. CDR3 nucleotide sequence: TGTGCCAGCAGCAAACCAGGGGGGACAGATACGCAGTATTTT. V usage is TRBV3-1 (or the pseudogene TRBV3-2) and J usage is TRBJ2-3, with D perhaps TRBD1 (7 bases). There are 14 residues in the CDR3. V was pared by 5 bases and J by 3 bases, with 12 bases between. CDR1 and CDR2 (germline): LGHDT, YNNKEL (reference sequence).

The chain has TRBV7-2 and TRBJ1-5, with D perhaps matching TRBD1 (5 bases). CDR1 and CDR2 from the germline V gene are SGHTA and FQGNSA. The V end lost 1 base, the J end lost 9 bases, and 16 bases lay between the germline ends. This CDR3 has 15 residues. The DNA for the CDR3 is TGTGCCAGCAGCTTAGAGGGGACCGGGGGAAGGCCCCAGCATTTT. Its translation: CASSLEGTGGRPQHF. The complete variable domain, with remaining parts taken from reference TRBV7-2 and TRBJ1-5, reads GAGVSQSPSNKVTEKGKDVELRCDPISGHTALYWYRQSLGQGLEFLIYFQGNSAPDKSGLPSDRFSAERTGGSVSTLTIQRTQQEDSAVYLCASSLEGTGGRPQHFGDGTRLSIL.